This TCR beta chain emerged from a study of blood T cell repertoires in COVID-19. Study in general: T cells, B-cell-depleted T cells, or PBMCs provided the cDNA or gDNA that served as material.

Using immunoSEQ multiplex PCR, the repertoire was profiled, and TCRdb retains in-frame clones only, with some absent. This sample has roughly 68,000 clones; 76% occur once, and the top ten carry 14% to 15%. V was clipped by 2 bases and J by 2 bases, with 10 bases between them. This CDR3 spans 14 amino acids. Germline CDR1 reads KGHSH; CDR2 reads LQKENI. The genes are TRBV18 and TRBJ2-7; weak D call: TRBD2 (7 bases). Sequenced: peripheral blood. The sequence was obtained from a man aged 60 to 75 with COVID-19, enrolled during active disease. CDR3 in DNA: TGTGCCAGCTCACCAAGGGGGGGAGCCTACGAGCAGTACTTC. Translation: CASSPRGGAYEQYF.